The entry below describes one TCR beta chain. Unstimulated Tregs (CD4+CD25+CD127-) and CD4+CD25- non-Tregs were sorted from PBMCs. The data stem from a study of Tregs in tolerant kidney transplant recipients. The data were produced by immunoSEQ multiplex PCR, yet TCRdb's version contains in-frame clones alone and is incomplete. Among roughly 66,000 clones, roughly 90% were seen once, and the ten largest hold approximately 11%. The V gene's germline CDR1 is MDHEN and CDR2 SYDVKM. V lost 1 base and J lost 5; bases outside the gene matches: 8. The length of the CDR3 is 16 residues. The sequenced sample was CD8+ T cells from blood, obtained before the transplant. The TCR originated in a human donor who received a combined kidney and bone marrow transplant. The chain carries TRBV28 and TRBJ2-3; 8 positions match TRBD2. This CDR3 reads CASSLSAGVGIDTQYF. CDR3 DNA sequence: TGTGCCAGCAGTTTATCAGCGGGGGTTGGTATAGATACGCAGTATTTT.